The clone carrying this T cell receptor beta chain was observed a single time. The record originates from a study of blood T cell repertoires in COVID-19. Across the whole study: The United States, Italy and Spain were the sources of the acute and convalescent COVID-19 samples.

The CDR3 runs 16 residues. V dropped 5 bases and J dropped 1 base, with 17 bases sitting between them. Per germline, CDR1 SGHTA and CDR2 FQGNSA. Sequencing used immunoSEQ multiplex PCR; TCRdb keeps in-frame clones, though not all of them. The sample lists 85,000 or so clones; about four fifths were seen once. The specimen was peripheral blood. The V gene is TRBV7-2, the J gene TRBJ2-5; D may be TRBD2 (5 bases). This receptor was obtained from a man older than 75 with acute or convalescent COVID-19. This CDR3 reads CASSTRTHQFQETQYF. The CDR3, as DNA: TGTGCCAGCAGCACACGGACTCACCAATTCCAAGAGACCCAGTACTTC.